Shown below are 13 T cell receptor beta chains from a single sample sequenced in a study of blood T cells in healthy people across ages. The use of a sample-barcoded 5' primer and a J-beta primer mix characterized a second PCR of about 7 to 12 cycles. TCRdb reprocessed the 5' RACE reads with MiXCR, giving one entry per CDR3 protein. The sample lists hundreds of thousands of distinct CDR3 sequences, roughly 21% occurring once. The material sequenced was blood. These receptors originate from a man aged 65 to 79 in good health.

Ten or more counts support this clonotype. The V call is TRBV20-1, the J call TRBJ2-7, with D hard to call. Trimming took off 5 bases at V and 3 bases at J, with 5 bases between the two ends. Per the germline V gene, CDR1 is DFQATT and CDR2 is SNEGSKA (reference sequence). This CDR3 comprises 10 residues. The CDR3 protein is CSAPNYEQYF. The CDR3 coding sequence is TGCAGTGCTCCTAACTACGAGCAGTACTTC.

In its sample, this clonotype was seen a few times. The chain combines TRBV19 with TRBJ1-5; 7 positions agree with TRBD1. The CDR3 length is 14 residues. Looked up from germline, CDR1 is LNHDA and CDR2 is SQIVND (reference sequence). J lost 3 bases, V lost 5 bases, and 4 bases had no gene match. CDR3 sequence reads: CASSGGQINQPQHF. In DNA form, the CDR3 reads TGTGCCAGTAGTGGGGGACAGATCAATCAGCCCCAGCATTTT.

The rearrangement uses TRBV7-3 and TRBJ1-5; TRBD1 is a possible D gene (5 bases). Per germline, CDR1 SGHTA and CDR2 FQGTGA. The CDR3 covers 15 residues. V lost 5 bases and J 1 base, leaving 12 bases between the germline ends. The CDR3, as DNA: TGTGCCAGCAGCAAAACCGGACAAAGCAATCAGCCCCAGCATTTT. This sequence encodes CASSKTGQSNQPQHF. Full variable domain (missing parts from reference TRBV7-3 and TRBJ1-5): GAGVSQTPSNKVTEKGKYVELRCDPISGHTALYWYRQSLGQGPEFLIYFQGTGAADDSGLPNDRFFAVRPEGSVSTLKIQRTERGDSAVYLCASSKTGQSNQPQHFGDGTRLSIL.

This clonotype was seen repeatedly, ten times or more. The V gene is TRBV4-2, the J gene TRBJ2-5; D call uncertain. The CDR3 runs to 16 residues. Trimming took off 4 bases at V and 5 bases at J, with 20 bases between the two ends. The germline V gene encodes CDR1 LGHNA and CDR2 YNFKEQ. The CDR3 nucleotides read TGTGCCAGCAGCCCTCAAGGGTGGCAGTCCGAGGAGACCCAGTACTTC. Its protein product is CASSPQGWQSEETQYF.

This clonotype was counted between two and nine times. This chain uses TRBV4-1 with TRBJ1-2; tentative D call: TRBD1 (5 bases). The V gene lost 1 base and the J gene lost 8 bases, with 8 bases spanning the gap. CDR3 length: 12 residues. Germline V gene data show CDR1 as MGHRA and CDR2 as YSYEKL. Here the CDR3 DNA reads TGCGCCAGCAGCCAAGCGAGGGGAGGCTACACCTTC. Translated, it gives CASSQARGGYTF.

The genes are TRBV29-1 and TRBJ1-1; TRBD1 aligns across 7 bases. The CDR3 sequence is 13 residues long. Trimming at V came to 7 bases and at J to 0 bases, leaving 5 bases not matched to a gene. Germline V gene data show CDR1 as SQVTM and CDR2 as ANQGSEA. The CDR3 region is CSGNRGMNTEAFF. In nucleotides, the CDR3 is TGCAGCGGGAACAGGGGTATGAACACTGAAGCTTTCTTT.

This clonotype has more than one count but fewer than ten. The DNA for the CDR3 is TGCGCCAGCAGCTTAGGCCGGGATGAGCAGTTCTTC. It encodes CASSLGRDEQFF. The chain recombines TRBV5-1 with TRBJ2-5; D unclear. Judging by the DNA end, TRBJ2-1 fits better; the J call may be wrong. There are 12 residues in the CDR3. Germline CDR1 is SGHRS and CDR2 is YFSETQ.

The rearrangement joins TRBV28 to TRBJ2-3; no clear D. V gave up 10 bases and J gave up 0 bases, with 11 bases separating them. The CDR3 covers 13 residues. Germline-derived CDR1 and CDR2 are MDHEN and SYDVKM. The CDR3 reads CATTWESTDTQYF. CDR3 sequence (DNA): TGTGCCACCACCTGGGAAAGCACAGATACGCAGTATTTT.

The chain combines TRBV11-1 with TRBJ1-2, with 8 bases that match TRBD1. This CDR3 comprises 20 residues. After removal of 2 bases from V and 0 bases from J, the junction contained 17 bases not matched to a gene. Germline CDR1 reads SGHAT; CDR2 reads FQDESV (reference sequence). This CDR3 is CASSLTAPLDRAEANYGYTF. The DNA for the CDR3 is TGTGCCAGCAGCTTAACCGCCCCATTGGACAGGGCTGAGGCTAACTATGGCTACACCTTC.

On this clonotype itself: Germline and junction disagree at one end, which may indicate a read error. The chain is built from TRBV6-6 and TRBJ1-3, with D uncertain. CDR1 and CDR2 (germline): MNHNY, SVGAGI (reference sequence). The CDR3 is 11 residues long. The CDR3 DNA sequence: TGTGCCAGCAGAATTGGAAACACCGTATATTTT. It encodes CASRIGNTVYF.

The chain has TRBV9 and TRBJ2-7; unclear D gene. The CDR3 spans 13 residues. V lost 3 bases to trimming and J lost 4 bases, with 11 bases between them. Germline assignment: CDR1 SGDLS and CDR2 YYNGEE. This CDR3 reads CASSAYLGYEQYF. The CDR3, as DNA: TGTGCCAGCAGCGCCTACCTAGGGTACGAGCAGTACTTC.

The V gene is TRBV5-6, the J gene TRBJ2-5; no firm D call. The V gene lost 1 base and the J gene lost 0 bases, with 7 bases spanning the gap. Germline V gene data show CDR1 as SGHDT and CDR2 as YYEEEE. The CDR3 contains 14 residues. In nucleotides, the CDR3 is TGTGCCAGCAGCTTGATGGGGAACCAAGAGACCCAGTACTTC. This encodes CASSLMGNQETQYF.

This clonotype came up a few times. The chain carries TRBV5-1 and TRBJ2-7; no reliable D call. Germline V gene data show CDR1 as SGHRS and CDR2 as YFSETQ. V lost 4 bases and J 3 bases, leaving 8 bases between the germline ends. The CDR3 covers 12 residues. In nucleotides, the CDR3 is TGCGCCAGCAGCGAAGACTTCTACGAGCAGTACTTC. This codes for CASSEDFYEQYF.